The 28 T cell receptor beta chains below were found in one sample sequenced in a study of blood T cells in healthy people across ages. Through a sample-barcoded 5' primer and a J-beta primer mix, a second PCR was run for roughly 6 to 11 cycles. MiXCR, run by TCRdb on the 5' RACE reads, gives a single entry per CDR3 protein. The repertoire holds about 1 million distinct CDR3 sequences, with approximately 25% as singletons. The same specimen was also included in a second study, on T cells of mothers and their children.

Sequenced material: blood. The receptors were sampled from a girl aged 2-15 years in good health.

This clonotype was picked up a small number of times. The chain couples TRBV29-1 to TRBJ1-1, with D possibly TRBD1 on 5 matching bases. The CDR3 consists of 13 residues. Germline V gives CDR1 SQVTM, CDR2 ANQGSEA. The V and J ends lost 4 bases and 3 bases respectively, with 12 bases between them. CDR3 residues: CSVGFGGDTEAFF. The CDR3 DNA follows: TGCAGCGTTGGATTTGGGGGAGACACTGAAGCTTTCTTT.

The DNA for the CDR3 is TGCGCCAGCAGAGTTACCCATGGGTCCCCCTACGAGCAGTACTTC. Amino acid sequence: CASRVTHGSPYEQYF. V gene TRBV4-1 combines with J gene TRBJ2-7; D gene unclear. There are 15 residues in the CDR3. The V and J ends lost 6 bases and 2 bases respectively, with 17 bases between them. Germline CDR1 reads MGHRA; CDR2 reads YSYEKL.

The V and J genes are TRBV12-3 or TRBV12-4 and TRBJ1-1; D not certain. The CDR3 is 11 residues long. Trimming left V 6 bases short and J 11 bases short, with 13 bases between. CDR3 sequence: CASSPTWPAFF. DNA of the CDR3: TGTGCCAGCAGCCCAACATGGCCGGCTTTCTTT.

The chain carries TRBV18 and TRBJ1-4; D ambiguous. Deletions cut 2 bases from V and 1 base from J, with 8 bases between. CDR1 and CDR2 from the germline V gene are KGHSH and LQKENI. The CDR3 runs 15 residues. The CDR3 coding sequence is TGTGCCAGCTCACCATTCAGGCAAACTAATGAAAAACTGTTTTTT. Protein: CASSPFRQTNEKLFF. Complete variable domain (other parts from reference TRBV18 and TRBJ1-4): NAGVMQNPRHLVRRRGQEARLRCSPMKGHSHVYWYRQLPEEGLKFMVYLQKENIIDESGMPKERFSAEFPKEGPSILRIQQVVRGDSAAYFCASSPFRQTNEKLFFGSGTQLSVL.

This clonotype showed up just a few times. V is TRBV6-6 and J is TRBJ1-6, with a tentative D call TRBD1 (5 bases). Germline CDR1 reads MNHNY; CDR2 reads SVGAGI (reference sequence). V lost 8 bases to trimming and J lost 9 bases, with 14 bases between them. This CDR3 comprises 13 residues. The CDR3 DNA reads as TGTGCCAGCCTGGGGCGCGCCAGTTCACCCCTCCACTTT. Encoded protein: CASLGRASSPLHF.

This clonotype occurred a few times. The rearrangement uses TRBV28 and TRBJ1-2, with D maybe TRBD1 (5 bases). With 5 bases removed from V and 4 bases from J, the gap between germline ends came to 17 bases. This CDR3 has 15 residues. Germline lookup yields CDR1 MDHEN and CDR2 SYDVKM. This CDR3 reads CASSRGRAPFYGYTF. Written as DNA, the CDR3 is TGTGCCAGCAGTCGGGGACGGGCCCCGTTCTATGGCTACACCTTC.

This chain uses TRBV7-9 with TRBJ2-7; D possibly matches TRBD1 or TRBD2 (6 bases each). Germline CDR1 is SEHNR and CDR2 is FQNEAQ (reference sequence). Trimming shortened V by 4 bases and J by 0 bases, and 19 bases separated the two germline ends. The CDR3 length is 17 residues. In DNA form, the CDR3 reads TGTGCCAGCAGCTCCCATATGGGGGGCTTAAGCTCCTACGAGCAGTACTTC. As protein: CASSSHMGGLSSYEQYF.

There are a few counts of this clonotype. The V call is TRBV12-3 or TRBV12-4, the J call TRBJ1-4; a possible D gene is TRBD1 (5 bases). V lost 6 bases and J lost 8, with 13 bases in between. The CDR3 has 13 residues. CDR3 loop: CASSPGLREKLFF. DNA of the CDR3: TGTGCCAGCAGCCCAGGGTTACGCGAAAAACTGTTTTTT.

V and J are TRBV7-2 and TRBJ2-1; D is unclear. The V gene's germline CDR1 is SGHTA and CDR2 FQGNSA. This CDR3 is built from 13 residues. V lost 5 bases, J lost 8 bases, and 13 bases lay in between. The CDR3 is CASSLIRVHEQFF. CDR3 DNA sequence: TGTGCCAGCAGCCTAATTCGGGTCCATGAGCAGTTCTTC.

The CDR3 region has the DNA TGTGCCATCAGTCCCTCCTTAACTAATGAGCAGTTCTTC. Amino acid sequence: CAISPSLTNEQFF. J is TRBJ2-5 and V is TRBV10-3; D is unclear. The J call may be mistaken, given a closer DNA end match to TRBJ2-1. Germline CDR1 is ENHRY and CDR2 is SYGVKD. The CDR3 totals 13 residues.

This clonotype was picked up a small number of times. V and J are TRBV28 and TRBJ2-5, with D perhaps TRBD1 (5 bases). Trimming cost V 1 base and J 3 bases, with 18 bases left between them. Germline CDR1 MDHEN, CDR2 SYDVKM. This CDR3 has 17 amino acids. The CDR3 sequence is CASSLFNPGRPKETQYF. CDR3 coding DNA: TGTGCCAGCAGTTTATTCAACCCAGGGCGGCCCAAAGAGACCCAGTACTTC.

This clonotype was observed a handful of times. The rearrangement joins TRBV3-1 to TRBJ2-5; 7 bases map to TRBD1. The assigned J gene may be wrong: the sequence end matches TRBJ2-7 better. This CDR3 is built from 15 residues. CDR1 is LGHDT, CDR2 YNNKEL, per germline (reference sequence). CDR3: CASSHEGARAYEQYF. CDR3 coding DNA: TGTGCCAGCAGCCATGAGGGGGCACGGGCCTACGAGCAGTACTTC.

The rearrangement links TRBV28 to TRBJ1-3; D perhaps matches TRBD1 (5 bases). Germline V gene lookup returns CDR1 MDHEN and CDR2 SYDVKM. This CDR3 spans 14 amino acids. The V end lost 6 bases, the J end lost 4 bases, and 13 bases lay between the germline ends. CDR3 nucleotide sequence: TGTGCCAGCAGCACCGGGACTTGGGGAAACACCATATATTTT. Amino acids: CASSTGTWGNTIYF.

J is TRBJ2-7 and V is TRBV29-1; D is undetermined. CDR1 is SQVTM and CDR2 is ANQGSEA in the germline V gene. V shed 3 bases and J shed 3 bases, with 12 bases lying between them. This CDR3 comprises 13 residues. The CDR3 loop reads CSVEAQEDYEQYF. In DNA, the CDR3 is TGCAGCGTTGAGGCTCAGGAAGACTACGAGCAGTACTTC.

This clonotype was seen a few times. The chain has TRBV20-1 and TRBJ2-7, with TRBD1 identical over 7 bases. This CDR3 is built from 13 residues. Per germline, CDR1 DFQATT and CDR2 SNEGSKA (reference sequence). V gave up 6 bases and J gave up 0 bases; unmatched junction bases: 5. For the CDR3, the DNA is TGCAGTGCATCGGACAGGAGCTCCTACGAGCAGTACTTC. It translates to CSASDRSSYEQYF.

This clonotype was observed a few times. The chain employs TRBV28 and TRBJ2-4, with 9 bases matching TRBD1. The germline V gene has CDR1 MDHEN and CDR2 SYDVKM. The ends lost 5 bases at V and 9 bases at J; junction bases unmatched: 14. The CDR3 has 16 amino acids. In nucleotides, the CDR3 is TGTGCCAGCAGTCCCCTACCTGGACAGGGGCTGCCCATTCAGTACTTC. Residues: CASSPLPGQGLPIQYF.

The chain uses TRBV7-9 and TRBJ2-7, with 8 bases that match TRBD1. The CDR3 loop spans 15 amino acids. CDR1 SEHNR and CDR2 FQNEAQ come from the germline V gene (reference sequence). V shed 4 bases and J 4 bases; nucleotides not matched to a gene: 9. CDR3 in DNA: TGTGCCAGCAGCTCCCGGACAGGGCCGACTTACGAGCAGTACTTC. Encoded protein: CASSSRTGPTYEQYF.

This clonotype was found a few times. In DNA form, the CDR3 reads TGTGCCAGCAGCTTTGGATCGGGACAGGGGAATTCACCCCTCCACTTT. It encodes CASSFGSGQGNSPLHF. The chain joins TRBV5-5 to TRBJ1-6; 10 bases map to TRBD1. Trimming at V came to 2 bases and at J to 7 bases, leaving 6 bases not matched to a gene. CDR3 size: 16 residues. CDR1 is SGHKS and CDR2 is YYEKEE in the germline V gene (reference sequence).

The chain links TRBV6-1 to TRBJ1-1, with TRBD1 matching over 7 bases. The CDR3 loop spans 13 amino acids. CDR1 and CDR2 from the germline V gene are MNHNS and SASEGT. The J segment lost 5 bases and the V segment lost 7 bases, leaving 7 bases of the junction unmatched. CDR3 loop: CASTRGGRTEAFF. The CDR3 DNA follows: TGTGCCAGCACCCGAGGGGGCAGGACTGAAGCTTTCTTT.

This clonotype was observed a handful of times. The chain carries TRBV12-5 and TRBJ2-5, with 8 bases fitting TRBD2. The DNA matches TRBJ2-7 better at its end, which makes the J call doubtful. The CDR3 runs 14 residues. Germline V gene data show CDR1 as LGHNT and CDR2 as FRNRAP. The CDR3: CASDGPSGSYEQYF. The CDR3 DNA sequence: TGTGCTAGTGATGGGCCTAGCGGGTCCTACGAGCAGTACTTC.

The chain uses TRBV6-2 or TRBV6-3 and TRBJ2-3, with 7 bases lining up with TRBD2. Germline V gene lookup returns CDR1 MNHEY and CDR2 SVGEGT. The CDR3 length is 14 residues. V lost 8 bases to trimming and J lost 2 bases; unmatched junction nucleotides: 7. The CDR3 DNA follows: TGTGCCAGCGGGGGGGACCGGATCACAGATACGCAGTATTTT. Encoded protein: CASGGDRITDTQYF.

In this sample, this clonotype turned up a few times. The V call is TRBV4-3, the J call TRBJ2-1; D is possibly TRBD1 (6 bases). Germline-derived CDR1 and CDR2 are LGHNA and YSLEER. Between the trimmed V and J ends, which lost 4 bases and 8 bases, there was a span of 15 bases. There are 14 residues in the CDR3. CDR3 sequence (DNA): TGCGCCAGCAGCCCAGGACAGTATGTCCATGAGCAGTTCTTC. The encoded protein is CASSPGQYVHEQFF.

Only a few counts were recorded for this clonotype. A junction boundary mismatches the germline segment, possibly from a read error. The chain recombines TRBV20-1 with TRBJ2-4; no clear D gene. Germline CDR1 and CDR2: DFQATT and SNEGSKA (reference sequence). The CDR3 has 12 amino acids. The DNA of the CDR3 is TGCAGCTCTCTGGACGCTCAAAATATTCAGTACTTC. Translating gives CSSLDAQNIQYF.

This sequence joins TRBV12-3 or TRBV12-4 and TRBJ2-1; D unresolved. The CDR3 runs to 15 residues. V was shortened by 6 bases and J by 4 bases, with 16 bases between the two germline ends. The CDR3 is CASSSQWDRYNEQFF. The CDR3 DNA sequence: TGTGCCAGCAGCTCCCAGTGGGATCGATACAATGAGCAGTTCTTC.

On this clonotype: One junction end does not reproduce the germline sequence, and a read error may be involved. The chain is built from TRBV7-2 and TRBJ2-5; D call uncertain. The V gene's germline CDR1 is SGHTA and CDR2 FQGNSA. CDR3 size: 13 residues. CDR3 DNA sequence: TGCGCCAGCAGCTTAGTTAGGGAAGAGACCCAGCACTTC. Translation gives CASSLVREETQHF. Full variable domain (outside the CDR3, taken from reference TRBV7-2 and TRBJ2-5): GAGVSQSPSNKVTEKGKDVELRCDPISGHTALYWYRQSLGQGLEFLIYFQGNSAPDKSGLPSDRFSAERTGGSVSTLTIQRTQQEDSAVYLCASSLVREETQHFGPGTRLLVL.

In this sample, this clonotype turned up a few times. The V gene is TRBV3-1, the J gene TRBJ2-5; 10 bases map to TRBD1. Germline trimming cut 0 bases from V and 6 bases from J; bases unmatched to any gene: 13. The CDR3 is made up of 18 amino acids. CDR1 is LGHDT and CDR2 is YNNKEL in the germline V gene (reference sequence). As DNA, the CDR3 is TGTGCCAGCAGCCAAGACTTTAGGCCCTGGACAGGGGGTCAGACCCAGTACTTC. Its translation is CASSQDFRPWTGGQTQYF.

This clonotype appeared many times. CDR3 in DNA: TGTGCCAGCAGTGGAGCGGGGGCCTACAATGAGCAGTTCTTC. This translates into CASSGAGAYNEQFF. The rearrangement links TRBV27 to TRBJ2-1; 8 nucleotides agree with TRBD2. Germline loops: CDR1 MNHEY, CDR2 SMNVEV (reference sequence). Germline trimming cut 5 bases from V and 2 bases from J; bases unmatched to any gene: 2. The CDR3 runs 14 residues.

This clonotype was counted only a few times. This rearrangement joins TRBV18 to TRBJ2-7; D is possibly TRBD1 (5 bases). Germline V gene lookup returns CDR1 KGHSH and CDR2 LQKENI. The CDR3 runs to 15 residues. V shed 3 bases and J shed 2 bases, with 14 bases lying between them. The CDR3 DNA reads TGTGCCAGCTCACCGGTAGCAGGGCTTCCCTACGAGCAGTACTTC. It translates to CASSPVAGLPYEQYF.